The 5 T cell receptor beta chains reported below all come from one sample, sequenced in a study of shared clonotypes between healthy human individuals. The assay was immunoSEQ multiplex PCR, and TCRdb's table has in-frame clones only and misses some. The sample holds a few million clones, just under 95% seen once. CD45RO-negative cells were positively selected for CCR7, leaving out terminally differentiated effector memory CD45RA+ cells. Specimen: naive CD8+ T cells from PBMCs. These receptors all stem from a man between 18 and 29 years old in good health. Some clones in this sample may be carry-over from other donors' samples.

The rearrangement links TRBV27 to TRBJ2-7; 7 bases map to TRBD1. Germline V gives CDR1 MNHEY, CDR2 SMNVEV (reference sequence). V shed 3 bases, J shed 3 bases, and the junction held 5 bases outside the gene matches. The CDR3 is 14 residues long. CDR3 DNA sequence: TGTGCCAGCAGTTTCCACGGACAGGACTACGAGCAGTACTTC. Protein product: CASSFHGQDYEQYF.

In nucleotides, the CDR3 is TGTGCCAGCAGTTCTATATCCCGGACCCCGAACACCGGGGAGCTGTTTTTT. Translated: CASSSISRTPNTGELFF. The chain joins TRBV27 to TRBJ2-2; D gene uncertain. Between the trimmed V and J ends, which lost 4 bases and 0 bases, there was a span of 15 bases. The germline gives CDR1 MNHEY, CDR2 SMNVEV (reference sequence). The CDR3 is 17 residues long.

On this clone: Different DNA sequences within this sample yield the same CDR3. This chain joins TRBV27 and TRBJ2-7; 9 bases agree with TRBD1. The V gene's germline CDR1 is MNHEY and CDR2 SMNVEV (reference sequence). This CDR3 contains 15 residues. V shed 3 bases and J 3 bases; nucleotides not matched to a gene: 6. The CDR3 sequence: CASSFVGTGNYEQYF. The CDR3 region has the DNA TGTGCCAGCAGTTTCGTAGGGACAGGGAACTACGAGCAGTACTTC.

In DNA, the CDR3 is TGTGCCAGCAGCTACGGGACAGCTAGCAATCAGCCCCAGCATTTT. Its protein is CASSYGTASNQPQHF. This chain links TRBV5-8 with TRBJ1-5; 7 nucleotides agree with TRBD1. Trimming at V came to 3 bases and at J to 0 bases, leaving 3 bases not matched to a gene. Germline-derived CDR1 and CDR2 are SGHTS and YDEGEE. This CDR3 is 15 amino acids long.

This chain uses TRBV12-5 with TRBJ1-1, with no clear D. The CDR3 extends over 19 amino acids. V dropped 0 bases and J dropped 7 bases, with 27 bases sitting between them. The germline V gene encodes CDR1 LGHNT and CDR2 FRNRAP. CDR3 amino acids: CASGLVKRAGVGDTIEAFF. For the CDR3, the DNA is TGTGCTAGTGGTTTGGTAAAGCGCGCAGGAGTTGGTGACACGATTGAAGCTTTCTTT.